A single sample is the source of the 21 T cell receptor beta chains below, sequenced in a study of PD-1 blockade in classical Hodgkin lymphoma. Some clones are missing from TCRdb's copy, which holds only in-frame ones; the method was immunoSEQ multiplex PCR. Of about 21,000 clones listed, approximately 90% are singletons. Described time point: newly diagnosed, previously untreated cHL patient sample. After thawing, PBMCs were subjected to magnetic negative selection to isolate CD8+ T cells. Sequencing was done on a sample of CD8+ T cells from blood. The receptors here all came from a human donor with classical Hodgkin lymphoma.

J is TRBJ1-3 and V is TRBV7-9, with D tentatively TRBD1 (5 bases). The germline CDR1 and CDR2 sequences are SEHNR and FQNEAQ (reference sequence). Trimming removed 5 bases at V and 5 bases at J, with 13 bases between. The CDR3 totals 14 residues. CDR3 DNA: TGTGCCAGCAGCCCGAGGGGAATCAGAAACACCATATATTTT. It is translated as CASSPRGIRNTIYF.

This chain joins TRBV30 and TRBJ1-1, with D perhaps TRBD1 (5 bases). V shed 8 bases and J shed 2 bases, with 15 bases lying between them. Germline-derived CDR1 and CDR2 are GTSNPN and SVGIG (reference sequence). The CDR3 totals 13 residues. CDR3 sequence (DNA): TGTGCCAAACTGGGGACGGAAAACACTGAAGCTTTCTTT. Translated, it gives CAKLGTENTEAFF.

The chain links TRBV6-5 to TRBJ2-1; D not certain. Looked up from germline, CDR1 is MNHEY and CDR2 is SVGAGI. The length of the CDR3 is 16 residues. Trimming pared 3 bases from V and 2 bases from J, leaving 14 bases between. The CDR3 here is CASSYSHRPPYNEQFF. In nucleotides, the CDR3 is TGTGCCAGCAGTTATTCACACCGCCCCCCCTACAATGAGCAGTTCTTC.

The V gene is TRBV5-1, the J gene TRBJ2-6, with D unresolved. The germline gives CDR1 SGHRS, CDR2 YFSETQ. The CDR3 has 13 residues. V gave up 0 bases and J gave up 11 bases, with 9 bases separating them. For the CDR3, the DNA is TGCGCCAGCAGCTTGGTTCTGCTGGACGTCCTGACTTTC. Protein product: CASSLVLLDVLTF.

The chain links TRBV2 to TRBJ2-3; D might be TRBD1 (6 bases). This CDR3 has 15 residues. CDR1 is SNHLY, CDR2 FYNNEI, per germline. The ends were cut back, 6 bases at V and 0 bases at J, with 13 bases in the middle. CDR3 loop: CASSSGQSSTDTQYF. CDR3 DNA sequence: TGTGCCAGCAGCTCCGGACAGTCTAGCACAGATACGCAGTATTTT.

In DNA, the CDR3 is TGTGCCAGCAGCCCGGGACAGTACCAAGAGACCCAGTACTTC. Residues: CASSPGQYQETQYF. The J gene is TRBJ2-5, the V gene TRBV6-6; 7 bases agree with TRBD1. Per germline, CDR1 MNHNY and CDR2 SVGAGI (reference sequence). V was pared by 6 bases and J by 0 bases, with 4 bases of the junction left unmatched. The length of the CDR3 is 14 residues.

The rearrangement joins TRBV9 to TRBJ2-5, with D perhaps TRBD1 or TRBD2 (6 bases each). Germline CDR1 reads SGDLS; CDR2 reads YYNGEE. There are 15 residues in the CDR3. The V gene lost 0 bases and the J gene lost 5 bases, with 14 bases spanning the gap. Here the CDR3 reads CASSVELGGLETQYF. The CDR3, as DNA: TGTGCCAGCAGCGTAGAGCTAGGGGGGCTGGAGACCCAGTACTTC.

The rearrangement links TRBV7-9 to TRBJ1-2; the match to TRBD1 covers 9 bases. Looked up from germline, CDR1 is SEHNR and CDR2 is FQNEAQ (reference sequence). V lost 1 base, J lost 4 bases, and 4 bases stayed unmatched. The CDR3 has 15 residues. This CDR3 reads CASSLGTGEGYGYTF. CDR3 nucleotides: TGTGCCAGCAGCTTAGGGACAGGGGAGGGCTATGGCTACACCTTC.

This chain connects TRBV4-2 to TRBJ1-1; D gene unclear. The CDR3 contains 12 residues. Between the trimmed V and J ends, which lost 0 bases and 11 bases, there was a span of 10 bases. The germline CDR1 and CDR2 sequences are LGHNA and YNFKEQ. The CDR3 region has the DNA TGTGCCAGCAGCCAAGATCGTTTGGAGGCTTTCTTT. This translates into CASSQDRLEAFF.

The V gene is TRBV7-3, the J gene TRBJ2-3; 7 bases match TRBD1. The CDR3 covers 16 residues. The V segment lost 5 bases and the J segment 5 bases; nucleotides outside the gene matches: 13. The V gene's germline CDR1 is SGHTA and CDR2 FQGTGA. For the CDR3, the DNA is TGTGCCAGCAGCCTACTAGGGGGCAGTTCGGGAGATACGCAGTATTTT. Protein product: CASSLLGGSSGDTQYF.

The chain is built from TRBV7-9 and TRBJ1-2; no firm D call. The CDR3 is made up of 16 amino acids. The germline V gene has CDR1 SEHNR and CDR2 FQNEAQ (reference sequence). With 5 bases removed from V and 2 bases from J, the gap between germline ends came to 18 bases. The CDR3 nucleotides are TGTGCCAGCAGCCCTAAGATGCAGAAAGGGAACTATGGCTACACCTTC. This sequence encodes CASSPKMQKGNYGYTF.

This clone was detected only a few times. CDR3 region: CASMGAAYGYTF. For the CDR3, the DNA is TGTGCCAGCATGGGGGCAGCCTATGGCTACACCTTC. The chain is built from TRBV2 and TRBJ1-2, with a weak D call TRBD1 (6 bases). The germline gives CDR1 SNHLY, CDR2 FYNNEI. There are 12 residues in the CDR3. V lost 7 bases to trimming and J lost 4 bases, with 10 bases between them.

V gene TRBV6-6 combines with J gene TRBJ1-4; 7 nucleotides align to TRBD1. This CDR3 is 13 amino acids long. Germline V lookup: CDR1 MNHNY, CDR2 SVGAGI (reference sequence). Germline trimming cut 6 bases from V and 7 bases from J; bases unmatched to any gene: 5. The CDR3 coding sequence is TGTGCCAGCAGCCCCCGGGACAGTGAAAAACTGTTTTTT. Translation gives CASSPRDSEKLFF.

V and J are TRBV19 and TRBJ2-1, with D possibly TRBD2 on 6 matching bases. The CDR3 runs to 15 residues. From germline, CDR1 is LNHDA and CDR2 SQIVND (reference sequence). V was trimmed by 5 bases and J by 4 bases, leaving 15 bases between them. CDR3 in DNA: TGTGCCAGTAGTGCGGGGCAGGGTACATACAATGAGCAGTTCTTC. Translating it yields CASSAGQGTYNEQFF. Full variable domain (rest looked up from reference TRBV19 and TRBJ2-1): DGGITQSPKYLFRKEGQNVTLSCEQNLNHDAMYWYRQDPGQGLRLIYYSQIVNDFQKGDIAEGYSVSREKKESFPLTVTSAQKNPTAFYLCASSAGQGTYNEQFFGPGTRLTVL.

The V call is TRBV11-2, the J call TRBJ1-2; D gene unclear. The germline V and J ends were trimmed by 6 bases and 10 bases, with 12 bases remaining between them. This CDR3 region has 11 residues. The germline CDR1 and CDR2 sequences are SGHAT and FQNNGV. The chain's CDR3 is CASRTYGDYTF. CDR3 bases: TGTGCCAGCAGGACATATGGTGACTACACCTTC. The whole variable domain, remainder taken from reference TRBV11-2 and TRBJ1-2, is EAGVAQSPRYKIIEKRQSVAFWCNPISGHATLYWYQQILGQGPKLLIQFQNNGVVDDSQLPKDRFSAERLKGVDSTLKIQPAKLEDSAVYLCASRTYGDYTFGSGTRLTVV.

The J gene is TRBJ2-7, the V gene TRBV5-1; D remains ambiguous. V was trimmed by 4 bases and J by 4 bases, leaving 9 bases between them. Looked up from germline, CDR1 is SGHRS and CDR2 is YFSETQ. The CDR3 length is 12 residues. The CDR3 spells CASSVDVYEQYF. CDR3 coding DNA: TGCGCCAGCAGCGTGGATGTTTACGAGCAGTACTTC.

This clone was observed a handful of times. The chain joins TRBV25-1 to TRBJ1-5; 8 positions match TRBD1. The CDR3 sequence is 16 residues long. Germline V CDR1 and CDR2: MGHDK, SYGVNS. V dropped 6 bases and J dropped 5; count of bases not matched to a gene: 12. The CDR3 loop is CASRRDRQQVHQPQHF. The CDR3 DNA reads TGTGCCAGCAGAAGGGACAGGCAGCAAGTGCATCAGCCCCAGCATTTT.

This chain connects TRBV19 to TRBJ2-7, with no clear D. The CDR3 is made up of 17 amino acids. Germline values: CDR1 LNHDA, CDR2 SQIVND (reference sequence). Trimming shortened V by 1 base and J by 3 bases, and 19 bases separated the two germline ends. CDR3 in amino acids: CASSIAPRLPGGYEQYF. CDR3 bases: TGTGCCAGTAGTATAGCCCCGCGGCTACCCGGCGGCTACGAGCAGTACTTC.

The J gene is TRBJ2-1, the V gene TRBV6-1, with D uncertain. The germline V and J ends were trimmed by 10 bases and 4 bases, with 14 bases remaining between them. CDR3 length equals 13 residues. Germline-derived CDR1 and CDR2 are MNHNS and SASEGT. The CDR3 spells CATPRTDYNEQFF. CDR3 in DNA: TGTGCCACCCCAAGAACTGATTACAATGAGCAGTTCTTC.

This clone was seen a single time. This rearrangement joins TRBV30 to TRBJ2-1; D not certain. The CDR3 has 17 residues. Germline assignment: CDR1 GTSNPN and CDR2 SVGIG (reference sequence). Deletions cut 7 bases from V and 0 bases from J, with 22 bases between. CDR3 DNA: TGTGCCTCCAGAACCAGCTCCTTCGAGAGCTCCTACAATGAGCAGTTCTTC. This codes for CASRTSSFESSYNEQFF.

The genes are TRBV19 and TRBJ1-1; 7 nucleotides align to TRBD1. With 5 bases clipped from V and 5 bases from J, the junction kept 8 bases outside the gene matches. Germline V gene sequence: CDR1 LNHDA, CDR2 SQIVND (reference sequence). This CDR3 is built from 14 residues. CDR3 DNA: TGTGCCAGTAGTGAGGTCCAGGGGGGGACTGAAGCTTTCTTT. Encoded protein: CASSEVQGGTEAFF.